This T cell receptor (beta chain) came from a study of stem cell transplantation in POMP-related autoinflammatory disease. Across the whole study: Impaired MHC class I-dependent CD8+ differentiation was hypothesized from defective thymoproteasomes. Before transplant: CD4+ naive skewing, low CD8+ proportions, reduced cytokine secretion. Notes on the study in general: PRAID patients trended toward lower TRB diversity and higher clonality in all analyzed T-cell subsets. Fewer unique TRB V-J gene pairings were identified in patients with PRAID.

Worth noting for this clone: Its antigen remains unidentified.

Trimming removed 7 bases at V and 4 bases at J, with 7 bases between. The CDR3 totals 11 residues. CDR1 SNHLY and CDR2 FYNNEI come from the germline V gene. Libraries were prepared by immunoSEQ multiplex PCR; TCRdb keeps only in-frame clonotypes and omits some of them. The table records approximately 65,000 clones, roughly 93% of them present only once. The chain has TRBV2 and TRBJ1-2, with D unclear. The specimen was CD4+ T cells from PBMCs, collected after stem cell transplantation. The clonotype originates from a human patient with POMP-related autoinflammation and immune dysregulation (PRAID). Some T cells may have originated in the graft donor. CDR3 sequence: CASKLFYGYTF. In DNA form, the CDR3 reads TGTGCCAGCAAACTCTTCTATGGCTACACCTTC.